This T cell receptor beta chain was recovered during a study of early T cells in non-severe SARS-CoV-2 infection. The germline gives CDR1 DFQATT, CDR2 SNEGSKA (reference sequence). J was trimmed by 5 bases and V by 5 bases; bases with no gene match: 1. The CDR3 length is 12 residues. TCRdb re-derived calls from the 5' RACE reads in MiXCR, one entry per CDR3 protein. The sample consists of 85,000 to 100,000 distinct CDR3 sequences, around 10% of them appearing once. The rearrangement uses TRBV20-1 and TRBJ2-2, with TRBD1 matching 8 bases. The sequenced material came from whole blood. This clonotype was sampled from an adult who was a healthcare worker with PCR-confirmed SARS-CoV-2 infection or an uninfected control (not recorded which). This chain's CDR3 is CSAGDRTGELFF. The CDR3 bases are TGCAGTGCTGGGGACAGGACCGGGGAGCTGTTTTTT.